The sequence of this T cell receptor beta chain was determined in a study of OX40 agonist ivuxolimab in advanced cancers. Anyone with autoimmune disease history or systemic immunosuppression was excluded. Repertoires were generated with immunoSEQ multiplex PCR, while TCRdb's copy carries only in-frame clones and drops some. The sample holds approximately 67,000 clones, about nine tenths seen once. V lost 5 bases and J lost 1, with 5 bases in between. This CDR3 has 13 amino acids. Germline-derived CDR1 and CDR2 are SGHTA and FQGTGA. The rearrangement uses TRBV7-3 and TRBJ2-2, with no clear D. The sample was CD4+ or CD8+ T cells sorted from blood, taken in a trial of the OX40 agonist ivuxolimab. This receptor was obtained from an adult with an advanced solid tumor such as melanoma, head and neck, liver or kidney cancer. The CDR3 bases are TGTGCCAGCAGCCCTAAGAACACCGGGGAGCTGTTTTTT. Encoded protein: CASSPKNTGELFF.